Each of the 17 T cell receptor beta chains below was sequenced from the same sample in a study of radiation and T cells in renal cell carcinoma. Here immunoSEQ multiplex PCR was the method, and the copy in TCRdb shows in-frame clones only, minus some. The sample includes approximately 3,500 clones, over 60% of them seen just once. Treatment indicated: treatment-naive control, cytoreductive nephrectomy. The specimen was tumor tissue, collected from a patient whose treatment was nephrectomy without radiotherapy. Source of these receptors: a man aged 45-65 years with renal cell carcinoma.

Details on this clone: At one end the junction does not follow the germline gene, possibly because of a read error. V gene TRBV5-1 combines with J gene TRBJ2-4, with D tentatively TRBD1 (5 bases). Germline V gene lookup returns CDR1 SGHRS and CDR2 YFSETQ. CDR3 length: 15 amino acids. The CDR3 region is CASTLDIHKKNIQYF. Here the CDR3 DNA reads TGCGCCAGCACCTTGGACATCCACAAAAAAAACATTCAGTACTTC.

In its sample, this clone was seen once. This chain joins TRBV5-1 and TRBJ2-3; TRBD2 matches at 8 bases. The CDR3 consists of 15 residues. V shed 0 bases, J shed 6 bases, and the junction held 6 bases outside the gene matches. Per the germline V gene, CDR1 is SGHRS and CDR2 is YFSETQ. The CDR3 nucleotides read TGCGCCAGCAGCTTGGCCGCGGGGGGCAGGGATACGCAGTATTTT. As protein: CASSLAAGGRDTQYF. Full variable domain (outside the CDR3, taken from reference TRBV5-1 and TRBJ2-3): KAGVTQTPRYLIKTRGQQVTLSCSPISGHRSVSWYQQTPGQGLQFLFEYFSETQRNKGNFPGRFSGRQFSNSRSEMNVSTLELGDSALYLCASSLAAGGRDTQYFGPGTRLTVL.

This sequence joins TRBV7-7 and TRBJ2-3; D uncertain. Looked up from germline, CDR1 is SSHAT and CDR2 is FNYEAQ (reference sequence). The V and J ends lost 3 bases and 3 bases respectively, with 7 bases between them. CDR3 length: 13 amino acids. This chain's CDR3 is CASSFVRTDTQYF. The CDR3 DNA sequence: TGTGCCAGCAGCTTTGTGAGGACAGATACGCAGTATTTT.

V gene TRBV11-2 combines with J gene TRBJ1-2; the match to TRBD1 covers 7 bases. In germline, CDR1 is SGHAT, CDR2 FQNNGV. CDR3 length: 14 residues. The V segment lost 2 bases and the J segment 8 bases; nucleotides outside the gene matches: 8. The DNA of the CDR3 is TGTGCCAGCAGCTTAATAAACCAGGGGGGCGGCTACACCTTC. Its translation: CASSLINQGGGYTF.

This clone has just a few counts. This chain connects TRBV30 to TRBJ1-2; 8 bases fit TRBD1. The CDR3 consists of 14 residues. With V trimmed by 4 bases and J by 4 bases, 8 bases remained unmatched. Germline V gene data show CDR1 as GTSNPN and CDR2 as SVGIG (reference sequence). Here the CDR3 DNA reads TGTGCCTGGACTACACCTACAGGGGGCTATGGCTACACCTTC. Translating it yields CAWTTPTGGYGYTF.

The V gene is TRBV5-6, the J gene TRBJ2-1, with 10 bases identical to TRBD2. Germline trimming cut 0 bases from V and 11 bases from J; bases unmatched to any gene: 14. The length of the CDR3 is 17 residues. Germline V lookup: CDR1 SGHDT, CDR2 YYEEEE. CDR3 residues: CASSLGVALAGGRKQFF. For the CDR3, the DNA is TGTGCCAGCAGCTTGGGCGTAGCTTTAGCGGGGGGCCGTAAGCAGTTCTTC. Filled out from reference TRBV5-6 and TRBJ2-1, the complete variable domain reads DAGVTQSPTHLIKTRGQQVTLRCSPKSGHDTVSWYQQALGQGPQFIFQYYEEEERQRGNFPDRFSGHQFPNYSSELNVNALLLGDSALYLCASSLGVALAGGRKQFFGPGTRLTVL.

The V gene is TRBV2, the J gene TRBJ2-1; possibly TRBD1 for D (6 bases). Germline CDR1 SNHLY, CDR2 FYNNEI. The CDR3 length is 15 residues. The V end lost 10 bases, the J end lost 2 bases, and 18 bases lay between the germline ends. The chain's CDR3 is CATPMTGPTYNEQFF. CDR3 nucleotides: TGTGCCACCCCCATGACAGGACCCACCTACAATGAGCAGTTCTTC.

This chain joins TRBV30 and TRBJ2-3; a possible D gene is TRBD1 (5 bases). Germline CDR1 is GTSNPN and CDR2 is SVGIG (reference sequence). This CDR3 has 14 amino acids. The germline V and J ends were trimmed by 0 bases and 3 bases, with 10 bases remaining between them. The CDR3 here is CAWSVGQGTDTQYF. CDR3 DNA sequence: TGTGCCTGGAGTGTAGGTCAGGGTACAGATACGCAGTATTTT. Supplemented by reference TRBV30 and TRBJ2-3, the full variable domain reads SQTIHQWPATLVQPVGSPLSLECTVEGTSNPNLYWYRQAAGRGLQLLFYSVGIGQISSEVPQNLSASRPQDRQFILSSKKLLLSDSGFYLCAWSVGQGTDTQYFGPGTRLTVL.

The chain carries TRBV28 and TRBJ1-4; D remains unclear. This CDR3 is built from 16 residues. Germline loops: CDR1 MDHEN, CDR2 SYDVKM. Trimming removed 5 bases at V and 6 bases at J, with 19 bases between. The CDR3 DNA is TGTGCCAGCAGTCCGAGTAGCTCGGAGGAGGATGAAAAACTGTTTTTT. It yields the protein CASSPSSSEEDEKLFF. Complete variable domain (other parts from reference TRBV28 and TRBJ1-4): DVKVTQSSRYLVKRTGEKVFLECVQDMDHENMFWYRQDPGLGLRLIYFSYDVKMKEKGDIPEGYSVSREKKERFSLILESASTNQTSMYLCASSPSSSEEDEKLFFGSGTQLSVL.

J is TRBJ2-1 and V is TRBV28; D might be TRBD1 or TRBD2, each matching 6 bases. V was clipped by 7 bases and J by 4 bases, with 14 bases between them. The CDR3 totals 14 residues. CDR1 MDHEN and CDR2 SYDVKM come from the germline V gene. The CDR3 reads CASKGGQFYNEQFF. For the CDR3, the DNA is TGTGCCAGCAAGGGGGGCCAATTTTACAATGAGCAGTTCTTC. Full variable domain (rest looked up from reference TRBV28 and TRBJ2-1): DVKVTQSSRYLVKRTGEKVFLECVQDMDHENMFWYRQDPGLGLRLIYFSYDVKMKEKGDIPEGYSVSREKKERFSLILESASTNQTSMYLCASKGGQFYNEQFFGPGTRLTVL.

The V gene is TRBV7-2, the J gene TRBJ2-2; the match to TRBD2 covers 9 bases. The germline gives CDR1 SGHTA, CDR2 FQGNSA. The trim removed 2 bases at V and 5 bases at J, leaving 9 bases unmatched. The CDR3 is made up of 17 amino acids. The CDR3 coding sequence is TGTGCCAGCAGCTTATCGGGCGGGAGGGCCAGGACCGGGGAGCTGTTTTTT. Translation gives CASSLSGGRARTGELFF.

The rearrangement joins TRBV28 to TRBJ2-1; 9 bases map to TRBD2. The CDR3 runs 16 residues. Germline V CDR1 and CDR2: MDHEN, SYDVKM. V shed 7 bases, J shed 12 bases, and the junction held 19 bases outside the gene matches. The CDR3 coding sequence is TGTGCCAGCACCTACTCCTTAGCTAGCGGGACTAGGAGGCAGTTCTTC. It codes for CASTYSLASGTRRQFF.

This chain links TRBV2 with TRBJ2-7; D gene uncertain. Per the germline V gene, CDR1 is SNHLY and CDR2 is FYNNEI. V was trimmed by 4 bases and J by 0 bases, leaving 16 bases between them. The CDR3 covers 16 residues. DNA of the CDR3: TGTGCCAGCAGTGTGCCCCTCCAGGTTAGCTCCTACGAGCAGTACTTC. It encodes CASSVPLQVSSYEQYF.

The rearrangement joins TRBV19 to TRBJ1-1; no firm D call. V lost 7 bases to trimming and J lost 1 base, with 13 bases between them. The CDR3 length is 14 residues. Germline values: CDR1 LNHDA, CDR2 SQIVND (reference sequence). The CDR3 loop reads CASTTRLANTEAFF. The CDR3 coding sequence is TGTGCCAGTACTACCAGACTGGCGAACACTGAAGCTTTCTTT. The variable domain in full, with the rest retrieved from reference TRBV19 and TRBJ1-1, is DGGITQSPKYLFRKEGQNVTLSCEQNLNHDAMYWYRQDPGQGLRLIYYSQIVNDFQKGDIAEGYSVSREKKESFPLTVTSAQKNPTAFYLCASTTRLANTEAFFGQGTRLTVV.

V gene TRBV5-1 combines with J gene TRBJ2-5, with 11 bases that match TRBD1. The CDR3 is 17 residues long. V shed 3 bases and J 0 bases; nucleotides not matched to a gene: 7. The germline gives CDR1 SGHRS, CDR2 YFSETQ. The CDR3 region is CASSWPDRGLDQETQYF. In DNA form, the CDR3 reads TGCGCCAGCAGCTGGCCGGACAGGGGGCTAGACCAAGAGACCCAGTACTTC. Full variable domain (missing parts from reference TRBV5-1 and TRBJ2-5): KAGVTQTPRYLIKTRGQQVTLSCSPISGHRSVSWYQQTPGQGLQFLFEYFSETQRNKGNFPGRFSGRQFSNSRSEMNVSTLELGDSALYLCASSWPDRGLDQETQYFGPGTRLLVL.

The chain has TRBV6-6 and TRBJ2-1; 7 bases fit TRBD2. Germline V gives CDR1 MNHNY, CDR2 SVGAGI (reference sequence). After removal of 8 bases from V and 6 bases from J, the junction contained 10 bases not matched to a gene. CDR3 size: 14 residues. The CDR3 here is CASLREVATNEQFF. The CDR3 bases are TGTGCCAGCTTACGGGAGGTCGCCACCAATGAGCAGTTCTTC.

The chain is built from TRBV19 and TRBJ2-2, with 11 bases that match TRBD2. Germline-derived CDR1 and CDR2 are LNHDA and SQIVND (reference sequence). J gave up 3 bases and V 3 bases, and 6 bases lay outside the gene matches. The CDR3 has 17 residues. The CDR3 nucleotides are TGTGCCAGTAGTATCCTCTTAGCGGGAGGGGACACCGGGGAGCTGTTTTTT. Translation: CASSILLAGGDTGELFF.